The TCR beta chain under discussion was sequenced for a study of blood T cells in healthy people across ages. Turning to this clonotype: Its antigen is unidentified.

Per individual sample, total RNA of at least 5 micrograms was extracted. This CDR3 comprises 16 residues. Germline V gene lookup returns CDR1 SQVTM and CDR2 ANQGSEA. The V end was cut by 4 bases, the J end by 5 bases, with 20 bases between. Study-wide results and limits: Strongly correlated with naive T cell percentage was TCR beta diversity. Older age went with lower TCR beta diversity per million T cells, in a roughly linear way.

Combining a sample-barcoded 5' primer with a J-beta primer mix, a second PCR ran for roughly 7 to 12 cycles. TCRdb ran MiXCR on the 5' RACE reads and lists one entry per CDR3 protein. The sample holds more than 1,000,000 distinct CDR3 sequences; about 23% are singletons and the top ten take approximately 0.71%. This sample also appeared in a second study, on T cells of mothers and their children. That work contributes: Extracted RNA, in its entirety, went into cDNA synthesis at around 1.5 ug per 15 ul.

The origin of this receptor is a girl aged 2-10 years in good health. The sequencing input was blood. The V call is TRBV29-1, the J call TRBJ2-2; TRBD2 is a possible D gene (5 bases). CDR3 coding DNA: TGCAGCGTTGCGACCGGGATCCCGATCTTGACCGGGGAGCTGTTTTTT. It translates to CSVATGIPILTGELFF.